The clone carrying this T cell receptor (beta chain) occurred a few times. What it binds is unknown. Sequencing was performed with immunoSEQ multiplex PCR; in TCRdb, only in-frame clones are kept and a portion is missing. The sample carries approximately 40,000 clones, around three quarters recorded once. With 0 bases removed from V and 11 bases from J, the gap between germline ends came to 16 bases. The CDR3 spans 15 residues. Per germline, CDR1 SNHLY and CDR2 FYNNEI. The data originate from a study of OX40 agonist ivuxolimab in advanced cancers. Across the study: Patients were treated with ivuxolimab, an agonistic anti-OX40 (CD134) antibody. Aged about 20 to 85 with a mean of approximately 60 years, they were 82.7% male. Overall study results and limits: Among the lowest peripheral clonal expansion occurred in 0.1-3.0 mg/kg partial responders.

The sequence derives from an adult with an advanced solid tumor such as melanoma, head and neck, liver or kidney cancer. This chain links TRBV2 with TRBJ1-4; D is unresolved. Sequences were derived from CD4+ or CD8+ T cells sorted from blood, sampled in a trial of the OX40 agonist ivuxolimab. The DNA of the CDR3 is TGTGCCAGCAGTGAAGCGCGTTCAAACGCGGGGAAACTGTTTTTT. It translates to CASSEARSNAGKLFF.